Listed here are 3 T cell receptor beta chains from one sample, sequenced in a study of vaccination effects on CD4 cells after COVID-19. No cognate antigen is known for these TCRs. The method was immunoSEQ multiplex PCR; TCRdb's version includes in-frame clones alone and lacks a portion of them. The table has about 24,000 clones, roughly 70% seen once. Viral peptide pools were used in the ViraFEST assay to expand antigen-specific CD4+ T cells, and sequencing came afterward. Once cultured for 10 days, the cells underwent separation to obtain CD4+ T cells. Nucleocapsid antibodies stayed negative before and after vaccination, showing no earlier SARS-CoV-2 infection. The sequenced sample was CD4+ T cells from PBMCs cultured with HCoV-NL63 spike peptides, obtained before COVID-19 vaccination. These receptors originate from a human donor who received a COVID-19 vaccine.

The chain carries TRBV25-1 and TRBJ2-1; D may be TRBD2 (6 bases). Germline assignment: CDR1 MGHDK and CDR2 SYGVNS. The ends were cut back, 4 bases at V and 2 bases at J, with 12 bases in the middle. The CDR3 has 15 residues. The CDR3 is CASSGSSGAYNEQFF. CDR3 coding DNA: TGTGCCAGCAGTGGTTCCTCGGGGGCCTACAATGAGCAGTTCTTC.

The chain has TRBV4-1 and TRBJ2-4; 11 bases map to TRBD2. Trimming took 0 bases from V and 0 from J; bases not matched to a gene: 13. The CDR3 is made up of 21 amino acids. Germline assignment: CDR1 MGHRA and CDR2 YSYEKL. The CDR3, as DNA: TGCGCCAGCAGCCAAGAAACCTGGTATACTAGCGGGAGTACAGCCAAAAACATTCAGTACTTC. Amino acids: CASSQETWYTSGSTAKNIQYF.

The chain carries TRBV4-1 and TRBJ2-7, with a weak D call TRBD2 (6 bases). This CDR3 spans 15 amino acids. V lost 8 bases to trimming and J lost 3 bases, with 20 bases between them. Germline CDR1 and CDR2: MGHRA and YSYEKL. CDR3 sequence: CASAPGAPWGYEQYF. The CDR3 DNA follows: TGCGCCAGCGCCCCGGGAGCCCCCTGGGGCTACGAGCAGTACTTC.